The 25 T cell receptor beta chains presented below share a single source sample, sequenced in a study of cytotoxic CD8 clonotypes in ibrutinib-treated CLL. Produced via immunoSEQ multiplex PCR; TCRdb's table is partial and in-frame only. Among a few hundred thousand clones listed, more than 65% were seen once. Specimen: PBMCs, collected before ibrutinib treatment. The receptors were sampled from a human donor with chronic lymphocytic leukemia.

The chain links TRBV30 to TRBJ1-3, with D hard to call. Germline V CDR1 and CDR2: GTSNPN, SVGIG (reference sequence). The CDR3 extends over 13 amino acids. Trimming took off 1 base at V and 4 bases at J, with 8 bases between the two ends. CDR3 residues: CAWSEGLGNTIYF. DNA for the CDR3: TGTGCCTGGAGTGAGGGTTTAGGAAACACCATATATTTT. The variable domain in full, completed from reference TRBV30 and TRBJ1-3, reads SQTIHQWPATLVQPVGSPLSLECTVEGTSNPNLYWYRQAAGRGLQLLFYSVGIGQISSEVPQNLSASRPQDRQFILSSKKLLLSDSGFYLCAWSEGLGNTIYFGEGSWLTVV.

The V and J genes are TRBV4-1 and TRBJ2-7; 10 bases map to TRBD2. Trimming took 4 bases from V and 2 from J; bases not matched to a gene: 8. The CDR3 length is 16 residues. CDR1 and CDR2 from the germline V gene are MGHRA and YSYEKL. CDR3 DNA sequence: TGCGCCAGCAGCCGGGGGACTAGCGTTTCCACCTACGAGCAGTACTTC. Amino acids: CASSRGTSVSTYEQYF.

The rearrangement links TRBV29-1 to TRBJ2-1; D not resolved. Looked up from germline, CDR1 is SQVTM and CDR2 is ANQGSEA. The CDR3 extends over 12 amino acids. The CDR3 DNA is TGCAGAACGAAAAGTGGTTTCAATGAGCAGTTCTTC. Encoded protein: CRTKSGFNEQFF.

J is TRBJ1-2 and V is TRBV9; 9 positions agree with TRBD1. CDR3 length equals 15 residues. Germline trimming cut 4 bases from V and 0 bases from J; bases unmatched to any gene: 4. Looked up from germline, CDR1 is SGDLS and CDR2 is YYNGEE. CDR3 nucleotides: TGTGCCAGCAGCACACGGGACAGGGCTAACTATGGCTACACCTTC. It is translated as CASSTRDRANYGYTF.

The rearrangement uses TRBV6-5 and TRBJ1-2; D is undetermined. V was clipped by 2 bases and J by 3 bases, with 7 bases between them. This CDR3 has 13 residues. Germline CDR1 is MNHEY and CDR2 is SVGAGI. The CDR3 region has the DNA TGTGCCAGCAGTTACGGGCCGCACTATGGCTACACCTTC. This sequence encodes CASSYGPHYGYTF.

This chain uses TRBV28 with TRBJ1-1; TRBD1 is a possible D gene (6 bases). V was pared by 2 bases and J by 4 bases, with 11 bases between. From germline, CDR1 is MDHEN and CDR2 SYDVKM. The length of the CDR3 is 14 residues. The CDR3 coding sequence is TGTGCCAGCAGTTTACTAGAGGGGGTCACTGAAGCTTTCTTT. Translating it yields CASSLLEGVTEAFF.

This chain links TRBV11-3 with TRBJ2-3; the D is unclear. Looked up from germline, CDR1 is SGHNT and CDR2 is YENEEA. The germline V and J ends were trimmed by 4 bases and 0 bases, with 8 bases remaining between them. The CDR3 loop spans 14 amino acids. CDR3 DNA sequence: TGTGCCAGCAGCTCTGGTATGAGCACAGATACGCAGTATTTT. This translates into CASSSGMSTDTQYF.

CDR3 nucleotide sequence: TGCGCCAGCAGCTTGGATTTTCGTGAGACCCAGTACTTC. Translated, it gives CASSLDFRETQYF. The chain recombines TRBV5-1 with TRBJ2-5; D gene uncertain. Germline V gene data show CDR1 as SGHRS and CDR2 as YFSETQ. Trimming removed 0 bases from V and 5 bases from J, with 8 bases in between. This CDR3 region has 13 residues.

The table lists this clone with many counts. At the DNA level, this CDR3 is encoded by other sequences in the same sample as well. The V and J genes are TRBV15 and TRBJ2-5; TRBD2 matches 7 bases. The trim removed 4 bases at V and 4 bases at J, leaving 3 bases unmatched. The CDR3 has 13 amino acids. CDR1 is LNHNV and CDR2 is YYDKDF in the germline V gene (reference sequence). The CDR3 is CATSKIAGETQYF. As DNA, the CDR3 is TGTGCCACCAGCAAAATAGCGGGAGAGACCCAGTACTTC.

The rearrangement joins TRBV28 to TRBJ2-1; TRBD2 matches 7 bases. This CDR3 region has 13 residues. Unmatched junction bases numbered 5, after V lost 6 bases and J lost 6 bases. Germline lookup yields CDR1 MDHEN and CDR2 SYDVKM. CDR3 nucleotide sequence: TGTGCCAGCAGCTTGGGACTACCCAATGAGCAGTTCTTC. This sequence encodes CASSLGLPNEQFF.

The J gene is TRBJ2-7, the V gene TRBV5-5; D is perhaps TRBD2 (5 bases). In germline, CDR1 is SGHKS, CDR2 YYEKEE (reference sequence). V shed 0 bases and J shed 6 bases, with 13 bases lying between them. The CDR3 runs to 14 residues. The CDR3 protein is CASSLVPGRFEQYF. The CDR3 nucleotides are TGTGCCAGCAGCTTGGTACCGGGGAGATTCGAGCAGTACTTC.

The CDR3 protein is CASSWGGDQETQYF. In DNA form, the CDR3 reads TGCGCCAGCTCCTGGGGGGGAGACCAAGAGACCCAGTACTTC. The chain links TRBV5-1 to TRBJ2-5; TRBD2 agrees at 7 bases. The ends lost 7 bases at V and 0 bases at J; junction bases unmatched: 6. The CDR3 totals 14 residues. In germline, CDR1 is SGHRS, CDR2 YFSETQ.

The CDR3 here is CASVRRTGVGETQYF. CDR3 nucleotide sequence: TGTGCCAGCGTAAGACGGACAGGGGTTGGCGAGACCCAGTACTTC. V gene TRBV7-6 combines with J gene TRBJ2-5, with 9 positions matching TRBD1. The junction had 12 bases not matched to a gene; V was cut back by 8 bases and J by 5 bases. The germline CDR1 and CDR2 sequences are SGHVS and FNYEAQ. The CDR3 has 15 residues.

The gene calls are TRBV14 and TRBJ1-1, with unresolved D. The germline V and J ends were trimmed by 5 bases and 0 bases, with 13 bases remaining between them. The CDR3 is 15 residues long. The V gene's germline CDR1 is SGHDN and CDR2 FVKESK. The CDR3 spells CASSSSEELNTEAFF. In DNA, the CDR3 is TGTGCCAGCAGCTCTTCGGAAGAACTGAACACTGAAGCTTTCTTT.

The chain carries TRBV10-3 and TRBJ1-1; D gene uncertain. The CDR3 sequence is 14 residues long. Germline CDR1 and CDR2: ENHRY and SYGVKD. V was trimmed by 3 bases and J by 6 bases, leaving 14 bases between them. The CDR3: CAISDAGLNAEAFF. The CDR3 DNA sequence: TGTGCCATCAGTGATGCGGGTCTCAACGCTGAAGCTTTCTTT.

The chain recombines TRBV9 with TRBJ2-6; tentatively, D is TRBD2 (5 bases). Germline V gene sequence: CDR1 SGDLS, CDR2 YYNGEE. Between the trimmed V and J ends, which lost 3 bases and 4 bases, there was a span of 17 bases. There are 17 residues in the CDR3. The CDR3: CASSGGLLSSGANVLTF. As DNA, the CDR3 is TGTGCCAGCAGCGGCGGACTTCTATCGTCCGGGGCCAACGTCCTGACTTTC.

The chain recombines TRBV29-1 with TRBJ1-4, with 8 bases aligning to TRBD1. This CDR3 is built from 15 residues. Germline V lookup: CDR1 SQVTM, CDR2 ANQGSEA. The J segment lost 4 bases and the V segment lost 0 bases, leaving 4 bases of the junction unmatched. CDR3 sequence reads: CSVEERTGSNEKLFF. CDR3 DNA sequence: TGCAGCGTTGAAGAAAGGACAGGGAGTAATGAAAAACTGTTTTTT.

This clone has just a few counts. V and J are TRBV19 and TRBJ1-5; possibly TRBD1 for D (5 bases). The CDR3 spans 14 residues. Germline V gene sequence: CDR1 LNHDA, CDR2 SQIVND (reference sequence). V dropped 7 bases and J dropped 3 bases, with 13 bases sitting between them. The DNA for the CDR3 is TGTGCCAGTATCTCAGGGCACACCAATCAGCCCCAGCATTTT. Its translation: CASISGHTNQPQHF.

This CDR3 reads CASSLGTGGYEQYF. DNA for the CDR3: TGCGCCAGCAGCTTGGGGACAGGGGGCTACGAGCAGTACTTC. The genes are TRBV5-1 and TRBJ2-7, with 10 bases fitting TRBD1. Germline V lookup: CDR1 SGHRS, CDR2 YFSETQ. Unmatched junction bases numbered 0, after V lost 0 bases and J lost 3 bases. The CDR3 runs 14 residues.

On this clone: At one boundary the junction diverges from the germline segment, which might be a read error. The V gene is TRBV7-9, the J gene TRBJ1-2, with no clear D. The CDR3 has 13 amino acids. Germline V lookup: CDR1 SEHNR, CDR2 FQNEAQ (reference sequence). CDR3 coding DNA: TGTGCCAGCAGCTTAGTAGGAGGCTATCGCTACACCTTC. It yields the protein CASSLVGGYRYTF.

The sample holds one count of this clone. This rearrangement joins TRBV4-1 to TRBJ2-1; perhaps TRBD1 as D (5 bases). With 2 bases removed from V and 6 bases from J, the gap between germline ends came to 26 bases. Germline V gives CDR1 MGHRA, CDR2 YSYEKL. The CDR3 has 19 residues. This chain's CDR3 is CASSQTLFSAGRLFNEQFF. Written as DNA, the CDR3 is TGCGCCAGCAGCCAAACCTTGTTCTCGGCAGGGCGGCTTTTCAATGAGCAGTTCTTC.

The chain has TRBV18 and TRBJ2-1, with 14 bases matching TRBD2. V lost 3 bases and J lost 15; bases outside the gene matches: 7. CDR3 length equals 14 residues. Germline V gives CDR1 KGHSH, CDR2 LQKENI. The CDR3 nucleotides are TGTGCCAGCTCACCTAGGGGACTAGCGGGAGAGGGGTTCTTC. Translated, it gives CASSPRGLAGEGFF.

The rearrangement links TRBV7-6 to TRBJ2-4, with 8 bases that match TRBD2. The CDR3 runs to 16 residues. Germline-derived CDR1 and CDR2 are SGHVS and FNYEAQ. V was clipped by 5 bases and J by 6 bases; unmatched bases: 12. The CDR3 protein is CASSPLQAGEGNIQYF. CDR3 in DNA: TGTGCCAGCAGCCCCCTTCAAGCGGGAGAAGGAAACATTCAGTACTTC.

V gene TRBV5-1 combines with J gene TRBJ2-5; 12 bases align to TRBD2. CDR1 and CDR2 (germline): SGHRS, YFSETQ. J lost 4 bases, V lost 0 bases, and 13 bases had no gene match. The CDR3 sequence is 19 residues long. The CDR3 spells CASSLGLAGVGSFVETQYF. The CDR3 nucleotides read TGCGCCAGCAGCTTGGGACTAGCGGGAGTTGGCAGTTTTGTAGAGACCCAGTACTTC.

The genes are TRBV12-5 and TRBJ1-2; unclear D gene. The CDR3 consists of 15 residues. Germline V gene data show CDR1 as LGHNT and CDR2 as FRNRAP. V was trimmed by 1 base and J by 4 bases, leaving 13 bases between them. In DNA form, the CDR3 reads TGTGCTAGTGGTTTGGGGGTCTGGGAGATCTATGGCTACACCTTC. Its protein product is CASGLGVWEIYGYTF.